Listed below are T cell receptor beta chains from one sample, sequenced in a study of blood T cell repertoires in COVID-19. Clones were sequenced by immunoSEQ multiplex PCR, and TCRdb holds only the in-frame ones, with some missing. The table shows some 380,000 clones, with around 90% occurring only once. The sample was PBMCs or T cells enriched from blood (not recorded which). These receptors originate from a woman aged 40 to 50 with acute COVID-19. CDR3s include the opening cysteine and the closing phenylalanine or tryptophan. The order of the fields is D gene, V gene, J gene, clone size, CDR3 protein, CDR3 DNA. The D gene is left open where the match is weak. Clone size is stated in some rows and not others, as once, few, many or a class when expanded.

D: TRBD1
V: TRBV2
J: TRBJ2-7
size: .
CDR3: CASSQGTGNEQYF
DNA: TGTGCCAGCAGTCAAGGGACAGGGAACGAGCAGTACTTC

D: TRBD1
V: TRBV7-9
J: TRBJ1-2
size: .
CDR3: CASSPTTGNDYGYTF
DNA: TGTGCCAGCAGCCCCACGACAGGGAATGACTATGGCTACACCTTC

D: .
V: TRBV18
J: TRBJ2-5
size: .
CDR3: CASSPMGEGETQYF
DNA: TGTGCCAGCTCACCGATGGGAGAAGGAGAGACCCAGTACTTC

D: .
V: TRBV29-1
J: TRBJ2-7
size: once
CDR3: CSATRQGLEQYF
DNA: TGCAGCGCCACCAGACAGGGACTGGAGCAGTACTTC

D: .
V: TRBV5-6
J: TRBJ2-7
size: .
CDR3: CASSKRQEYEQYF
DNA: TGTGCCAGCAGCAAGCGACAGGAATACGAGCAGTACTTC

D: .
V: TRBV2
J: TRBJ2-1
size: .
CDR3: CASSVDSTPGNEQFF
DNA: TGTGCCAGCAGCGTGGACTCGACGCCGGGCAATGAGCAGTTCTTC

D: .
V: TRBV15
J: TRBJ2-7
size: .
CDR3: CATSRATGYEQYF
DNA: TGTGCCACCAGCAGAGCCACAGGCTACGAGCAGTACTTC

D: .
V: TRBV19
J: TRBJ1-2
size: .
CDR3: CASSIPARDYGYTF
DNA: TGTGCCAGTAGTATCCCGGCCAGGGACTATGGCTACACCTTC

D: .
V: TRBV30
J: TRBJ1-2
size: .
CDR3: CAWSVAGAILSGYTF
DNA: TGTGCCTGGAGTGTCGCGGGTGCGATTCTCTCTGGCTACACCTTC

D: TRBD2
V: TRBV25-1
J: TRBJ2-5
size: once
CDR3: CASSPGLAPLSGETQYF
DNA: TGTGCCAGCAGTCCGGGACTAGCTCCCCTCTCGGGTGAGACCCAGTACTTC

D: TRBD1
V: TRBV5-4
J: TRBJ2-7
size: .
CDR3: CASSLGNRGNYEQYF
DNA: TGTGCCAGCAGCTTAGGAAACAGGGGGAACTACGAGCAGTACTTC

D: TRBD1
V: TRBV6-5
J: TRBJ1-2
size: .
CDR3: CASSYSGTASYGYTF
DNA: TGTGCCAGCAGTTACTCCGGGACAGCCTCCTATGGCTACACCTTC

D: .
V: TRBV30
J: TRBJ1-5
size: once
CDR3: CAWSSQGKQYSNQPQHF
DNA: TGTGCCTGGAGTTCTCAGGGTAAACAGTATAGCAATCAGCCCCAGCATTTT

D: TRBD2
V: TRBV3-1/TRBV3-2
J: TRBJ2-5
size: .
CDR3: CASSQVASGGELGTQYF
DNA: TGTGCCAGCAGCCAGGTCGCTAGCGGGGGGGAGTTGGGGACCCAGTACTTC

D: TRBD1
V: TRBV5-1
J: TRBJ1-1
size: .
CDR3: CASSSGTGGYTEAFF
DNA: TGCGCCAGCAGCTCCGGGACAGGGGGCTACACTGAAGCTTTCTTT

D: .
V: TRBV11-3
J: TRBJ2-7
size: .
CDR3: CASSLGPSGHEQYF
DNA: TGTGCCAGCAGCTTAGGACCCTCAGGCCACGAGCAGTACTTC

D: .
V: TRBV3-1/TRBV3-2
J: TRBJ2-7
size: .
CDR3: CASSHRTTTYEQYF
DNA: TGTGCCAGCAGCCACCGGACTACCACCTACGAGCAGTACTTC

D: .
V: TRBV25-1
J: TRBJ1-5
size: .
CDR3: CATPARGPGNQPQHF
DNA: TGTGCCACCCCGGCCAGGGGTCCGGGCAATCAGCCCCAGCATTTT

D: .
V: TRBV18
J: TRBJ1-3
size: .
CDR3: CASSPTLEHTIYF
DNA: TGTGCCAGCTCACCCACCCTCGAGCACACCATATATTTT

D: .
V: TRBV4-2
J: TRBJ2-1
size: .
CDR3: CASSQGTFSNNEQFF
DNA: TGTGCCAGCAGCCAAGGGACATTTAGCAACAATGAGCAGTTCTTC

D: TRBD1
V: TRBV10-1
J: TRBJ1-1
size: .
CDR3: CASSESGTDNTEAFF
DNA: TGCGCCAGCAGTGAGTCGGGGACAGATAACACTGAAGCTTTCTTT

D: .
V: TRBV2
J: TRBJ1-5
size: .
CDR3: CASSDEGVNQPQHF
DNA: TGTGCCAGCAGTGACGAAGGGGTCAATCAGCCCCAGCATTTT

D: .
V: TRBV29-1
J: TRBJ1-2
size: .
CDR3: CSVEAPNYGYTF
DNA: TGCAGCGTTGAGGCCCCTAACTATGGCTACACCTTC

D: TRBD1
V: TRBV6-5
J: TRBJ1-2
size: once
CDR3: CASSQGTGLGYTF
DNA: TGTGCCAGCAGTCAGGGGACAGGGTTAGGCTACACCTTC

D: .
V: TRBV19
J: TRBJ2-2
size: .
CDR3: CASSIGPTGELFF
DNA: TGTGCCAGTAGTATAGGTCCAACCGGGGAGCTGTTTTTT

D: TRBD1
V: TRBV13
J: TRBJ1-1
size: .
CDR3: CASSLGGDSHLLLNTEAFF
DNA: TGTGCCAGCAGCTTAGGGGGGGACAGCCACCTCCTATTGAACACTGAAGCTTTCTTT

D: .
V: TRBV30
J: TRBJ1-2
size: .
CDR3: CAWSDLYGYTF
DNA: TGTGCCTGGAGTGATCTCTATGGCTACACCTTC

D: TRBD1
V: TRBV2
J: TRBJ2-4
size: .
CDR3: CASSESGWTGKGAKNIQYF
DNA: TGTGCCAGCAGTGAATCAGGGTGGACAGGGAAAGGGGCCAAAAACATTCAGTACTTC

D: TRBD1
V: TRBV6-5
J: TRBJ2-7
size: .
CDR3: CASSYAGQGTYEQYF
DNA: TGTGCCAGCAGTTACGCCGGACAGGGTACCTACGAGCAGTACTTC

D: TRBD1
V: TRBV5-8
J: TRBJ1-5
size: .
CDR3: CASNHRDRVRGNQPQHF
DNA: TGTGCCAGCAACCACCGGGACAGGGTTAGGGGCAATCAGCCCCAGCATTTT

D: TRBD1
V: TRBV27
J: TRBJ2-2
size: .
CDR3: CASRYRGGLTGELFF
DNA: TGTGCCAGCAGGTACAGGGGCGGACTGACCGGGGAGCTGTTTTTT

D: .
V: TRBV3-1/TRBV3-2
J: TRBJ2-2
size: .
CDR3: CASSQDLEGANTGELFF
DNA: TGTGCCAGCAGCCAAGATCTTGAGGGGGCGAACACCGGGGAGCTGTTTTTT